Each of the 23 T cell receptor beta chains below was sequenced from the same sample in a study of T cells after yellow fever vaccination. TCRdb re-called the 5' RACE reads through MiXCR, storing one row per CDR3 protein. Of 55,000 or so distinct CDR3 sequences listed, about 6.6% are singletons. Sequenced material: CD8+ T cells not binding an NS4B(214-222) dextramer, sorted from PBMCs, taken roughly 45 days after the first yellow fever vaccination. The source is a man aged 18 to 29 who received the YFV17D yellow fever vaccine.

This clonotype was recorded many times. The chain is built from TRBV12-3 or TRBV12-4 and TRBJ2-1; the match to TRBD1 covers 7 bases. The CDR3 runs 13 residues. V gave up 6 bases and J gave up 7 bases; unmatched junction bases: 6. CDR3 nucleotide sequence: TGTGCCAGCAGACAGGGGATCGGGAATGAGCAGTTCTTC. Translating it yields CASRQGIGNEQFF.

The V gene is TRBV7-9, the J gene TRBJ1-2; 11 bases are shared with TRBD1. This CDR3 has 14 amino acids. Germline CDR1 is SEHNR and CDR2 is FQNEAQ (reference sequence). The V gene end was trimmed by 3 bases and the J gene end by 4 bases; junction bases not matched to a gene: 1. The CDR3 is CASSLGTGGYGYTF. The CDR3 bases are TGTGCCAGCAGCTTGGGGACAGGGGGCTATGGCTACACCTTC.

This clonotype was observed at least ten times. The chain joins TRBV6-1 to TRBJ2-7; 7 bases align to TRBD1. This CDR3 region has 14 residues. CDR1 is MNHNS and CDR2 is SASEGT in the germline V gene. The V and J ends lost 4 bases and 1 base, in that order; junction bases with no gene match: 4. The CDR3 reads CASSATGWSYEQYF. The CDR3 coding sequence is TGTGCCAGCAGTGCGACAGGGTGGTCCTACGAGCAGTACTTC.

The chain carries TRBV3-1 and TRBJ2-7; TRBD1 is a possible D gene (5 bases). Germline loops: CDR1 LGHDT, CDR2 YNNKEL (reference sequence). This CDR3 has 15 amino acids. Trimming cost V 2 bases and J 9 bases, with 20 bases left between them. The CDR3 region is CASSQPPPFFGAQYV. The CDR3 DNA follows: TGTGCCAGCAGCCAACCCCCACCCTTTTTTGGGGCGCAGTACGTC.

This clonotype was detected ten times or more. This chain links TRBV4-2 with TRBJ2-1; D gene unclear. The CDR3 runs 14 residues. CDR1 and CDR2 from the germline V gene are LGHNA and YNFKEQ. V was shortened by 0 bases and J by 7 bases, with 10 bases between the two germline ends. The CDR3 DNA follows: TGTGCCAGCAGCCAAGAACTGGGTCGGAATGAGCAGTTCTTC. This translates into CASSQELGRNEQFF.

The V call is TRBV19, the J call TRBJ2-1; 9 positions match TRBD1. The CDR3 sequence is 15 residues long. Germline CDR1 is LNHDA and CDR2 is SQIVND (reference sequence). V gave up 6 bases and J gave up 6 bases; unmatched junction bases: 9. The CDR3 DNA follows: TGTGCCAGTAGGCCCGGGGACAGGGATTCCAATGAGCAGTTCTTC. It yields the protein CASRPGDRDSNEQFF.

This clonotype was observed a few times. The genes are TRBV4-2 and TRBJ1-4; D is perhaps TRBD1 (6 bases). The length of the CDR3 is 15 residues. From germline, CDR1 is LGHNA and CDR2 YNFKEQ. V gave up 3 bases and J gave up 3 bases, with 11 bases separating them. The CDR3: CASSHPGAANEKLFF. The DNA of the CDR3 is TGTGCCAGCAGCCACCCGGGGGCGGCTAATGAAAAACTGTTTTTT.

This clonotype showed up just a few times. The chain couples TRBV5-4 to TRBJ2-5; D is undetermined. Trimming removed 0 bases at V and 0 bases at J, with 6 bases between. Germline assignment: CDR1 SGHNT and CDR2 YYREEE (reference sequence). This CDR3 has 14 amino acids. The CDR3 bases are TGTGCCAGCAGCTTGGAGGGATACCAAGAGACCCAGTACTTC. Its translation is CASSLEGYQETQYF.

The chain carries TRBV10-3 and TRBJ2-1; TRBD1 matches 7 bases. The V segment lost 10 bases and the J segment 0 bases; nucleotides outside the gene matches: 3. The CDR3 extends over 13 amino acids. Germline V gives CDR1 ENHRY, CDR2 SYGVKD. The CDR3 DNA reads TGTGCCACCAGGGACAGCTCCTACAATGAGCAGTTCTTC. Translating it yields CATRDSSYNEQFF.

This clonotype has more than one count but fewer than ten. The rearrangement uses TRBV11-2 and TRBJ2-4; 10 bases fit TRBD2. Germline assignment: CDR1 SGHAT and CDR2 FQNNGV. The CDR3 has 19 residues. V was pared by 0 bases and J by 0 bases, with 8 bases of the junction left unmatched. The CDR3 DNA sequence: TGTGCCAGCAGCTTAGATCGTCTAGCGGGGGAGCTAGCCAAAAACATTCAGTACTTC. Amino acids: CASSLDRLAGELAKNIQYF.

This clonotype came up many times. The chain joins TRBV7-2 to TRBJ2-7, with 7 bases aligning to TRBD2. The length of the CDR3 is 17 residues. The trim removed 2 bases at V and 2 bases at J, leaving 12 bases unmatched. The germline gives CDR1 SGHTA, CDR2 FQGNSA. The CDR3 spells CASSLKMGYGGAYEQYV. CDR3 coding DNA: TGTGCCAGCAGCTTAAAGATGGGATATGGGGGGGCCTACGAGCAGTACGTC.

This clonotype was recorded many times. This chain connects TRBV7-9 to TRBJ1-1; D is unclear. The CDR3 is 11 residues long. V gave up 0 bases and J gave up 7 bases, with 3 bases separating them. Per the germline V gene, CDR1 is SEHNR and CDR2 is FQNEAQ (reference sequence). The CDR3 here is CASSLAVEAFF. In DNA, the CDR3 is TGTGCCAGCAGCTTAGCGGTTGAAGCTTTCTTT.

The chain is built from TRBV11-2 and TRBJ2-1, with TRBD2 matching 15 bases. Germline V gives CDR1 SGHAT, CDR2 FQNNGV. CDR3 size: 18 residues. V lost 1 base to trimming and J lost 2 bases; unmatched junction nucleotides: 3. In DNA, the CDR3 is TGTGCCAGCAGCTTAGGGGGGACTAGCGGGGGGCCCTACAATGAGCAGTTCTTC. Its protein product is CASSLGGTSGGPYNEQFF.

This clonotype was counted only a few times. V gene TRBV7-3 combines with J gene TRBJ2-5; 11 bases map to TRBD1. This CDR3 has 17 residues. CDR1 SGHTA and CDR2 FQGTGA come from the germline V gene. Losses at the gene ends were 5 bases for V and 2 bases for J; bases not matched to a gene: 10. CDR3 sequence: CASSPVGTGGHQETQYF. DNA of the CDR3: TGTGCCAGCAGCCCCGTCGGGACAGGGGGTCATCAAGAGACCCAGTACTTC.

There are many counts of this clonotype. V is TRBV6-5 and J is TRBJ1-2; 7 bases align to TRBD1. J was trimmed by 3 bases and V by 6 bases; bases with no gene match: 1. Germline CDR1 and CDR2: MNHEY and SVGAGI. This CDR3 has 12 amino acids. CDR3 residues: CASSGTDYGYTF. The CDR3, as DNA: TGTGCCAGCAGCGGGACAGACTATGGCTACACCTTC.

In its sample, this clonotype was seen a few times. The chain combines TRBV4-1 with TRBJ2-3; TRBD2 aligns across 9 bases. Germline lookup yields CDR1 MGHRA and CDR2 YSYEKL. The CDR3 covers 14 residues. Trimming removed 7 bases from V and 3 bases from J; junction bases left unmatched: 5. The CDR3 region has the DNA TGCGCCAGCAAAGGGGCGGGGGGGACAGATACGCAGTATTTT. This sequence encodes CASKGAGGTDTQYF.

This clonotype was detected many times. The chain has TRBV4-3 and TRBJ1-1; D is unresolved. In germline, CDR1 is LGHNA, CDR2 YSLEER. V was pared by 3 bases and J by 6 bases, with 14 bases between. This CDR3 is 14 amino acids long. The CDR3 region is CASSHQGGVAEAFF. The CDR3 DNA reads as TGCGCCAGCAGCCACCAAGGCGGTGTAGCTGAAGCTTTCTTT.

This clonotype was observed a few times. The chain combines TRBV20-1 with TRBJ2-7, with a weak D call TRBD2 (5 bases). Trimming took 1 base from V and 3 from J, leaving 10 bases between them. CDR1 and CDR2 from the germline V gene are DFQATT and SNEGSKA (reference sequence). The CDR3 runs 13 residues. CDR3 protein: CSARARENYEQYF. Here the CDR3 DNA reads TGCAGTGCTAGAGCGAGGGAGAACTACGAGCAGTACTTC.

This clonotype has ten or more counts. The chain uses TRBV7-6 and TRBJ1-5, with TRBD1 matching over 7 bases. V shed 0 bases, J shed 0 bases, and the junction held 5 bases outside the gene matches. CDR3 size: 17 residues. Germline CDR1 SGHVS, CDR2 FNYEAQ. CDR3 region: CASSLAAGTDSNQPQHF. CDR3 sequence (DNA): TGTGCCAGCAGCTTAGCAGCCGGGACAGATAGCAATCAGCCCCAGCATTTT.

The CDR3 nucleotides are TGTGCCAGCAGTATGGCCACAGGGGACACTGAAGCTTTCTTT. It translates to CASSMATGDTEAFF. This chain links TRBV12-3 or TRBV12-4 with TRBJ1-1; 7 bases agree with TRBD1. The trim removed 5 bases at V and 3 bases at J, leaving 6 bases unmatched. CDR3 length equals 14 residues.

This clonotype was seen at least ten times. The CDR3 is CASSSGLEGTQYF. The CDR3 DNA reads as TGTGCCAGCAGCTCGGGACTAGAAGGGACCCAGTACTTC. This sequence joins TRBV7-9 and TRBJ2-5; 8 nucleotides line up with TRBD2. After removal of 4 bases from V and 7 bases from J, the junction contained 5 bases not matched to a gene. The CDR3 totals 13 residues. Germline V CDR1 and CDR2: SEHNR, FQNEAQ (reference sequence).

The table lists this clonotype with many counts. The CDR3: CASKFTSGGRETQYF. CDR3 sequence (DNA): TGTGCCAGCAAATTTACCTCAGGGGGCAGAGAGACCCAGTACTTC. The chain carries TRBV12-3 or TRBV12-4 and TRBJ2-5; 8 positions agree with TRBD1. The CDR3 runs 15 residues. The V and J ends lost 7 bases and 4 bases, in that order; junction bases with no gene match: 11.

This clonotype was detected a few times. The chain carries TRBV12-5 and TRBJ2-3, with D maybe TRBD2 (6 bases). This CDR3 is 17 amino acids long. Germline CDR1 LGHNT, CDR2 FRNRAP. The V gene lost 1 base and the J gene lost 0 bases, with 14 bases spanning the gap. This chain's CDR3 is CASGLGQGLMSTDTQYF. In DNA, the CDR3 is TGTGCTAGTGGTTTGGGTCAGGGACTCATGAGCACAGATACGCAGTATTTT.